The 8 T cell receptor beta chains given below trace back to one sample, sequenced in a study of T cell clonality in common variable immunodeficiency (dated by TCRdb to between 2014 and 2017). Libraries came from the immunoSEQ multiplex PCR assay. What TCRdb holds here is the immuneACCESS table cut down to in-frame rearrangements. Part of the clones is not present; checked against another copy, under half of the missing clones reflect an unresolved V gene, and the others are unexplained. The table gives more than 30,000 clones for this sample, with none occurring only once. The ten largest clones take up 0.8% to 1% of the sample. Sequencing was done on a sample of peripheral blood mononuclear cells. These receptor sequences come from a person aged 18 to 70 in good health.

This clone came up many times. The CDR3 is cut off 3 residues early in the read; its end comes from the germline J gene. The chain is built from TRBV5-1 and TRBJ2-7, with a possible D match to TRBD2 (5 bases). CDR3 length equals 13 residues. V lost 3 bases, J lost 0 bases, and 7 bases lay in between. Germline CDR1 reads SGHRS; CDR2 reads YFSETQ. The CDR3 bases that were read are TGCGCCAGCAGCTCGGGGTTCTCCTACGAG. The encoded protein is CASSSGFSYE. Given in full, the CDR3 is CASSSGFSYEQYF.

There are many counts of this clone. CDR3 sequence: CASSVSGGYNEQFF. CDR3 bases read: TGTGCCAGCAGCGTTAGCGGGGGATACAATGAG. This chain joins TRBV6-2 or TRBV6-3 and TRBJ2-1; TRBD2 aligns across 9 bases. With the read ending 3 residues before the CDR3 end, the germline J gene is used to fill in that end. The V gene end was trimmed by 6 bases and the J gene end by 4 bases; junction bases not matched to a gene: 4. The CDR3 has 14 residues. Per germline, CDR1 MNHEY and CDR2 SVGEGT.

This clone was counted many times. With the read ending 3 residues before the CDR3 end, the germline J gene is used to fill in that end. V usage is TRBV7-9 and J usage is TRBJ2-7, with D possibly matching TRBD1 (6 bases). The CDR3 extends over 14 amino acids. Trimming left V 5 bases short and J 3 bases short, with 14 bases between. CDR1 is SEHNR, CDR2 FQNEAQ, per germline (reference sequence). The DNA read from the CDR3 is TGTGCCAGCAGCCGATTAACAGGGATCTACGAG. Translating it yields CASSRLTGIYE. The entire CDR3 protein reads CASSRLTGIYEQYF. Filled out from reference TRBV7-9 and TRBJ2-7, the complete variable domain reads DTGVSQNPRHKITKRGQNVTFRCDPISEHNRLYWYRQTLGQGPEFLTYFQNEAQLEKSRLLSDRFSAERPKGSFSTLEIQRTEQGDSAMYLCASSRLTGIYEQYFGPGTRLTVT.

This clone was counted many times. Sequencing ends 3 residues short of the CDR3 end; the germline J gene provides the rest. The rearrangement links TRBV7-3 to TRBJ2-3; perhaps TRBD1 as D (6 bases). Trimming pared 1 base from V and 4 bases from J, leaving 15 bases between. CDR1 is SGHTA, CDR2 FQGTGA, per germline. The CDR3 extends over 16 amino acids. The CDR3 DNA, read in part, is TGTGCCAGCAGCTTAAATGAGGACAGATCCTCAGATACG. Its translation is CASSLNEDRSSDT. The complete CDR3 sequence is CASSLNEDRSSDTQYF.

This clone was seen at least ten times. Partial CDR3 DNA: TGTGCCAGCAGCCGGGGGACAGCCACTGAA. Translation: CASSRGTATE. The CDR3, in full, reads CASSRGTATEAFF. The gene calls are TRBV7-6 and TRBJ1-1, with 7 bases that match TRBD1. The read comes to an end 3 residues before the CDR3 does, leaving the germline J gene to fill in the end. CDR3 size: 13 residues. CDR1 is SGHVS and CDR2 is FNYEAQ in the germline V gene. The trim removed 5 bases at V and 4 bases at J, leaving 4 bases unmatched.

At least ten counts were recorded for this clone. The CDR3 protein is CAISAHTGKANYGYTF. The sequenced CDR3 bases are TGTGCCATCAGTGCCCACACAGGAAAGGCTAACTATGGC. The rearrangement links TRBV10-3 to TRBJ1-2, with D maybe TRBD1 (5 bases). The CDR3 end falls 3 residues outside the read, so it is completed with the germline J gene. V lost 4 bases, J lost 0 bases, and 15 bases lay in between. From germline, CDR1 is ENHRY and CDR2 SYGVKD. The length of the CDR3 is 16 residues.

This clone came up many times. The observed sequence ends 3 residues before the CDR3 terminus, with the missing tail filled in from the germline J gene. The gene calls are TRBV12-3 or TRBV12-4 and TRBJ2-7, with D hard to call. Deletions cut 4 bases from V and 4 bases from J, with 8 bases between. The CDR3 extends over 12 amino acids. The CDR3 bases that were read are TGTGCCAGCAGTTCCACCCTATACGAG. Amino acid sequence: CASSSTLYE. The whole CDR3 sequence is CASSSTLYEQYF.

This clone was detected many times. The read finishes 3 residues shy of the CDR3 end, and the germline J gene is used to complete it. The chain has TRBV5-1 and TRBJ1-1, with TRBD1 identical over 12 bases. The length of the CDR3 is 16 residues. Germline trimming cut 4 bases from V and 4 bases from J; bases unmatched to any gene: 8. Germline V lookup: CDR1 SGHRS, CDR2 YFSETQ. The CDR3 region is CASSPGTGGAGTEAFF. CDR3 bases read: TGCGCCAGCAGCCCGGGGACAGGGGGCGCGGGCACTGAA. The variable domain in full, with the rest retrieved from reference TRBV5-1 and TRBJ1-1, is KAGVTQTPRYLIKTRGQQVTLSCSPISGHRSVSWYQQTPGQGLQFLFEYFSETQRNKGNFPGRFSGRQFSNSRSEMNVSTLELGDSALYLCASSPGTGGAGTEAFFGQGTRLTVV.